Sequencing of this TCR beta chain was carried out in a study of early T cells in non-severe SARS-CoV-2 infection. Study-level information: Unsorted whole-blood RNA was sequenced in bulk, leaving chains unpaired.

With V trimmed by 5 bases and J by 3 bases, 8 bases remained unmatched. This CDR3 region has 16 residues. The germline gives CDR1 SGDLS, CDR2 YYNGEE. In its sample, this clonotype was seen many times. Tagging with unique molecular identifiers was applied to individual cDNA molecules. MiXCR was run by TCRdb on the 5' RACE reads, yielding one entry per CDR3 protein. The sample contains about 30,000 distinct CDR3 sequences, approximately 5.4% of which appear only once. V is TRBV9 and J is TRBJ2-1; 10 nucleotides agree with TRBD2. The TCR sequence derives from an adult who was a healthcare worker with PCR-confirmed SARS-CoV-2 infection or an uninfected control (not recorded which). Source material: whole blood. CDR3 region: CASRPTAGGLYNEQFF. Written as DNA, the CDR3 is TGTGCCAGCAGACCTACAGCGGGGGGGCTCTACAATGAGCAGTTCTTC.